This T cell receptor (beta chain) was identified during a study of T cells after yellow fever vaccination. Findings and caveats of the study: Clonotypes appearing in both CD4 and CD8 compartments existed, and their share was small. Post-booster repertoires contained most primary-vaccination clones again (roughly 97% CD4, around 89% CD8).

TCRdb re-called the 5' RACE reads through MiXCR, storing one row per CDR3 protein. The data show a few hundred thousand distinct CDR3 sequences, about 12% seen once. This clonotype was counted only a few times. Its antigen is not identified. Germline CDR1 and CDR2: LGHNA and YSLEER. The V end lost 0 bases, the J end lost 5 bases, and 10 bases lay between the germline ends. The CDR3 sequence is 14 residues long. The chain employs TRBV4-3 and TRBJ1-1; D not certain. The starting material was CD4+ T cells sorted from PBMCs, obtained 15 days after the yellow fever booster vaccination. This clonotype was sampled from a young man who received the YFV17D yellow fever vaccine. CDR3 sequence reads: CASSQDLGRTEAFF. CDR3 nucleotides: TGCGCCAGCAGCCAAGATCTAGGGAGGACTGAAGCTTTCTTT.